Sequencing of this T cell receptor (beta chain) was carried out in a study of T cell responses to AZD1222 COVID-19 vaccine. Study-level points and caveats: Baseline seropositivity occurred in only a handful of AZD1222 recipients. Repertoire sampling occurred only after the peak T cell response. Females outnumbered males among donors, who were mostly white British; clonal diversity was possibly underestimated. Close to half of all spike-specific TCRs reportedly target regions of the variants that are unmutated.

The CDR3 loop spans 17 amino acids. Trimming at V came to 0 bases and at J to 5 bases, leaving 8 bases not matched to a gene. Germline CDR1 reads SGHDT; CDR2 reads YYEEEE. As for this clone: What it recognizes is unknown.

Profiling relied on immunoSEQ multiplex PCR, and the TCRdb table lists in-frame clones only, not all of them. This sample carries 45,000 to 65,000 clones, approximately 80% of them seen once, and the ten largest clones take approximately 5.2%. The material sequenced was peripheral blood, taken 28 days after the second AZD1222 dose. V gene TRBV5-6 combines with J gene TRBJ2-1; 10 bases map to TRBD2. The clonotype comes from an adult who received the AZD1222 COVID-19 vaccine. CDR3 loop: CASSLVGSGGTDNEQFF. DNA of the CDR3: TGTGCCAGCAGCTTGGTGGGTAGCGGGGGGACTGACAATGAGCAGTTCTTC.